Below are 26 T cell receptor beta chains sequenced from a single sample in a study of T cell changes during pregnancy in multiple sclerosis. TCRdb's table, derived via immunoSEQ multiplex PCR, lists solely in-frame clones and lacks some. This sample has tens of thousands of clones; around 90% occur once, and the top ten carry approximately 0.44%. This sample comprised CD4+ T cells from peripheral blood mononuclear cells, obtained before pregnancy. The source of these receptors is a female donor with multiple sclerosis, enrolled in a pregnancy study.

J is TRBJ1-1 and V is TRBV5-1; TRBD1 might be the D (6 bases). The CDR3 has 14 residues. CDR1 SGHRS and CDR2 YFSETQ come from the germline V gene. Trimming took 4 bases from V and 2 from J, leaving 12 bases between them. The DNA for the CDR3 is TGCGCCAGCAGCCACAGGGACGGAAACACTGAAGCTTTCTTT. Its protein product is CASSHRDGNTEAFF.

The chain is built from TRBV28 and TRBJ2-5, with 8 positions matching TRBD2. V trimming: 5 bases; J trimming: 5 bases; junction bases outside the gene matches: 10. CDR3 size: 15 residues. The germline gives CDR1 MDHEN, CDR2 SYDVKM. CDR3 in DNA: TGTGCCAGCAGTCCACGAGCGGGAGCTTTTGAGACCCAGTACTTC. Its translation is CASSPRAGAFETQYF.

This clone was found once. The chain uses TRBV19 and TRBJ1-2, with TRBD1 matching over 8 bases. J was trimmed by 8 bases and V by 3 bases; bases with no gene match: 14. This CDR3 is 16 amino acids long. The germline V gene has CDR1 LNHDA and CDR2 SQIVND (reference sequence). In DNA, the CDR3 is TGTGCCAGTAGTATGGTGAGTCGGGACAGGCGGAGCGGCTACACCTTC. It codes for CASSMVSRDRRSGYTF.

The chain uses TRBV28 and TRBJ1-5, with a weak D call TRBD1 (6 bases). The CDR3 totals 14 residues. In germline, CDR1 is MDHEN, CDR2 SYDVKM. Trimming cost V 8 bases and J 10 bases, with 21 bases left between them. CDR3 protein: CASLTPGAGGPQHF. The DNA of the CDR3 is TGTGCCAGCCTCACCCCAGGGGCGGGGGGACCCCAGCATTTT.

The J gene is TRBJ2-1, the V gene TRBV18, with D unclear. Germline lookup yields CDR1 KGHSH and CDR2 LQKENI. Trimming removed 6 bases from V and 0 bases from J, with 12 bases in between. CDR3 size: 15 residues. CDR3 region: CASSLGLSSYNEQFF. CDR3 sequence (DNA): TGTGCCAGCTCGCTCGGGTTATCCTCCTACAATGAGCAGTTCTTC.

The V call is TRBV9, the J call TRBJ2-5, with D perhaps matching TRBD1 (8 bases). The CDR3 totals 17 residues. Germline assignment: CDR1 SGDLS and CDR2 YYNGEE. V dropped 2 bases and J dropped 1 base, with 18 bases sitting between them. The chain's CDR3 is CASSVGKQGGVQETQYF. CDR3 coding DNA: TGTGCCAGCAGCGTCGGGAAACAGGGGGGGGTCCAAGAGACCCAGTACTTC.

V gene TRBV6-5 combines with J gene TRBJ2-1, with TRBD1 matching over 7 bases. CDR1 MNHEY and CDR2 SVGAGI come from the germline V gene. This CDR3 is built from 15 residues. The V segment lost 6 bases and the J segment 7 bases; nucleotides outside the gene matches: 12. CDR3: CASSKEGAPRNEQFF. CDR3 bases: TGTGCCAGCAGCAAAGAGGGGGCGCCCCGGAATGAGCAGTTCTTC.

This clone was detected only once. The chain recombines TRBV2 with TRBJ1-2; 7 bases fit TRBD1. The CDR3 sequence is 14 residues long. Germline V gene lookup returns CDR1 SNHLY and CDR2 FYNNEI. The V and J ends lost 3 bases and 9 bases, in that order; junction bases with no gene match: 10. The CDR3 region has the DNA TGTGCCAGCAGTGAGGACAGGATGCGTTTTAGCTACACCTTC. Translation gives CASSEDRMRFSYTF.

The CDR3 loop is CASSLGDSQYF. Here the CDR3 DNA reads TGTGCCAGCAGCTTAGGGGACTCGCAGTACTTC. The chain employs TRBV7-9 and TRBJ2-7; a possible D gene is TRBD2 (6 bases). Germline V gene data show CDR1 as SEHNR and CDR2 as FQNEAQ (reference sequence). Trimming stripped 1 base from V and 9 bases from J, with 7 bases between. This CDR3 is built from 11 residues.

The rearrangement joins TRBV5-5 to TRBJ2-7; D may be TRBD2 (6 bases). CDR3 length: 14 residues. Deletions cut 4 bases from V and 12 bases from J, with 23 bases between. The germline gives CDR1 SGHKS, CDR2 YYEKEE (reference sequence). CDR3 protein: CASSQGFGLQEGYF. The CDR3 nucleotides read TGTGCCAGCAGCCAGGGATTCGGACTCCAGGAGGGGTACTTC.

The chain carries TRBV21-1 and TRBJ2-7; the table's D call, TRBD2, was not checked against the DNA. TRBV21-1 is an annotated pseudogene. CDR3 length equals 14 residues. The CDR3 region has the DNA TGTGCCAGCAGCAAAGATACTGACTCCTACGAGCAGTACTTC. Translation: CASSKDTDSYEQYF.

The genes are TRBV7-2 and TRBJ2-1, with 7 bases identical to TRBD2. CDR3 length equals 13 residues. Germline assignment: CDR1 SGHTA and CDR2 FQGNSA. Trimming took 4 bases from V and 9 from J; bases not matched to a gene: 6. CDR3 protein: CASSSFVAGEQFF. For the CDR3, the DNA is TGTGCCAGCAGCTCTTTCGTAGCGGGTGAGCAGTTCTTC.

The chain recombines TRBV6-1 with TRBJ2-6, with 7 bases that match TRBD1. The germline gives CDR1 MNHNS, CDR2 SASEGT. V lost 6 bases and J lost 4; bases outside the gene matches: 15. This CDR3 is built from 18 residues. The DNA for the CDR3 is TGTGCCAGCAGGGAACCACAGGGGTTGGGTAGCGGGGCCAACGTCCTGACTTTC. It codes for CASREPQGLGSGANVLTF.

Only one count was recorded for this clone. CDR3 coding DNA: TGTGCCAGCTCACCAGGAGACAGAGGAGCTTTCTTT. Translating gives CASSPGDRGAFF. The chain couples TRBV18 to TRBJ1-1, with D possibly being TRBD1 (5 bases). The CDR3 has 12 amino acids. Trimming removed 2 bases from V and 10 bases from J, with 11 bases in between. Germline lookup yields CDR1 KGHSH and CDR2 LQKENI.

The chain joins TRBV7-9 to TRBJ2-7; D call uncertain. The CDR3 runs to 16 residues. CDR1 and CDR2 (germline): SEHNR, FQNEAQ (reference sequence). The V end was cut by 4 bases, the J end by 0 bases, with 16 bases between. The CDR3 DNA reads TGTGCCAGCAGCTCCCCAGGTACAATTACCTCCTACGAGCAGTACTTC. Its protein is CASSSPGTITSYEQYF.

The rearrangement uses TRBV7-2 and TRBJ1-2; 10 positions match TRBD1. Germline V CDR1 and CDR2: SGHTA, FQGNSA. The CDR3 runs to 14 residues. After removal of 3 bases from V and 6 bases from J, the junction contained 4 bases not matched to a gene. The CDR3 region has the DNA TGTGCCAGCAGCTTCAGGGACAGGGGTCATGGCTACACCTTC. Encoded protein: CASSFRDRGHGYTF. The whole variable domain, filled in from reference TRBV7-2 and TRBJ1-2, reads GAGVSQSPSNKVTEKGKDVELRCDPISGHTALYWYRQSLGQGLEFLIYFQGNSAPDKSGLPSDRFSAERTGGSVSTLTIQRTQQEDSAVYLCASSFRDRGHGYTFGSGTRLTVV.

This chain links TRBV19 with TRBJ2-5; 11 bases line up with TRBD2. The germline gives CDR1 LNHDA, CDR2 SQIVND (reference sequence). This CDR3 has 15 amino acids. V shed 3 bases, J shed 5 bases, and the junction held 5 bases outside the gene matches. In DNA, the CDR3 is TGTGCCAGTAGTATCTCTAGCGGGAGGAGGGAGACCCAGTACTTC. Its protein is CASSISSGRRETQYF.

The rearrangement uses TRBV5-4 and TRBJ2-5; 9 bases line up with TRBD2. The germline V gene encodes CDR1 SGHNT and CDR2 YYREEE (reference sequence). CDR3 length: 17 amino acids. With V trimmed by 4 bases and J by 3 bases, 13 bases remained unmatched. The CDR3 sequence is CASSPQPLASGEETQYF. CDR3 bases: TGTGCCAGCAGCCCTCAGCCCCTGGCTAGCGGGGAAGAGACCCAGTACTTC.

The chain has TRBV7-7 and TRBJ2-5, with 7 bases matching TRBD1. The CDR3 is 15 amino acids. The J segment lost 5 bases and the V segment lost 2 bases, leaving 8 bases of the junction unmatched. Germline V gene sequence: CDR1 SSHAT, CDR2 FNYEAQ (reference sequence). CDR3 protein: CASSLTTGLGETQYF. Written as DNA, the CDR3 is TGTGCCAGCAGCTTAACGACAGGGCTTGGCGAGACCCAGTACTTC.

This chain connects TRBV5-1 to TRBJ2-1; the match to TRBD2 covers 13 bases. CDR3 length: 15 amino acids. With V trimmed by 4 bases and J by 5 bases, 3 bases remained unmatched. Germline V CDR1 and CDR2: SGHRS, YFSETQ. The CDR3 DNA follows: TGCGCCAGCAGCCCGGGACTAGCGGGAAACAATGAGCAGTTCTTC. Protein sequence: CASSPGLAGNNEQFF. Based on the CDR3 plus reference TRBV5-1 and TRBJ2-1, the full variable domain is KAGVTQTPRYLIKTRGQQVTLSCSPISGHRSVSWYQQTPGQGLQFLFEYFSETQRNKGNFPGRFSGRQFSNSRSEMNVSTLELGDSALYLCASSPGLAGNNEQFFGPGTRLTVL.

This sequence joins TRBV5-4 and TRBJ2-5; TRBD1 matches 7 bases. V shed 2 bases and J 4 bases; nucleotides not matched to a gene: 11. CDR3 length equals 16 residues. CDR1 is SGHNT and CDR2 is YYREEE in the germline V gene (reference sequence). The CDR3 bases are TGTGCCAGCAGCTTCCCGACAGGGAAAGACGGAGAGACCCAGTACTTC. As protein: CASSFPTGKDGETQYF.

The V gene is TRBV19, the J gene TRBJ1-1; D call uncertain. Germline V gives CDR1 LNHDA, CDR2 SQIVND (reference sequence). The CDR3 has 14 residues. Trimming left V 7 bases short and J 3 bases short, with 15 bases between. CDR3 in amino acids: CASTHPQRDTEAFF. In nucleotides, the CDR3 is TGTGCCAGTACTCACCCACAGCGGGACACTGAAGCTTTCTTT.

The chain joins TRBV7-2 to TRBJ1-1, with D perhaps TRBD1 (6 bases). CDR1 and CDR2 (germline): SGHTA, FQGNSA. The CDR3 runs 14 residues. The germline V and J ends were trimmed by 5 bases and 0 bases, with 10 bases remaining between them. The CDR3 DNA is TGTGCCAGCAGCGTCAGGGGCATGAACACTGAAGCTTTCTTT. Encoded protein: CASSVRGMNTEAFF.

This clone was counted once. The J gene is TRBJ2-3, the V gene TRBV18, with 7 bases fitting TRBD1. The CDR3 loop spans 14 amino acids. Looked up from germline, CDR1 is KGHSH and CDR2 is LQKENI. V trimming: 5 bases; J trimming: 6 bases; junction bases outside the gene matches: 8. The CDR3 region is CASSGDRRVDTQYF. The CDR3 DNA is TGTGCCAGCTCAGGGGACAGACGCGTTGATACGCAGTATTTT.

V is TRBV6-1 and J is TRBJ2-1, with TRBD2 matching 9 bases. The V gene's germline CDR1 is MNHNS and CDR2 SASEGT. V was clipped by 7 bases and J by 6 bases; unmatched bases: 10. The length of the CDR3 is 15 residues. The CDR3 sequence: CASKYRTSDPNEQFF. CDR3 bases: TGTGCCAGCAAGTACAGGACTAGCGATCCCAATGAGCAGTTCTTC.

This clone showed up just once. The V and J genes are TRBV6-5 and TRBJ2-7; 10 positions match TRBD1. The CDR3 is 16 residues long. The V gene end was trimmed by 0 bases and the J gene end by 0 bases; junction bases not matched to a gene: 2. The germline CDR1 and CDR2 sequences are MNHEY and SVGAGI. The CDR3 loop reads CASSYSWTGGSYEQYF. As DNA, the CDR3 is TGTGCCAGCAGTTACTCGTGGACAGGGGGCTCCTACGAGCAGTACTTC.